This is a list of T cell receptor beta chains from one sample in a study of OX40 agonist ivuxolimab in advanced cancers. The method was immunoSEQ multiplex PCR; TCRdb's version includes in-frame clones alone and lacks a portion of them. The sample consists of 80,000 to 95,000 clones, roughly 85% of them appearing once. Sequencing used CD4+ or CD8+ T cells sorted from blood, obtained in a trial of the OX40 agonist ivuxolimab. The receptor source for this set is an adult with an advanced solid tumor such as melanoma, head and neck, liver or kidney cancer. Both conserved end residues are part of each CDR3. D genes are given only for firm matches. Clone size is shown for a subset of rows, as once, few, many or a class of expanded clone.

CDR3aa: CAISEAPGTGGRDEQFF; CDR3nt: TGTGCCATCAGTGAGGCTCCCGGGACAGGGGGCAGGGATGAGCAGTTCTTC; j_gene: TRBJ2-1; abundance: .; d_gene: TRBD1; v_gene: TRBV10-3
CDR3aa: CASRTGNSYNSPLHF; CDR3nt: TGTGCCAGCAGGACAGGAAACTCCTATAATTCACCCCTCCACTTT; j_gene: TRBJ1-6; abundance: .; d_gene: .; v_gene: TRBV27
CDR3aa: CSVEGGQGAVYGYTF; CDR3nt: TGCAGCGTTGAAGGGGGACAGGGGGCGGTCTATGGCTACACCTTC; j_gene: TRBJ1-2; abundance: .; d_gene: TRBD1; v_gene: TRBV29-1
CDR3aa: CASSLSRGRGTEAFF; CDR3nt: TGTGCCAGCAGTTTAAGCAGGGGGCGCGGAACTGAAGCTTTCTTT; j_gene: TRBJ1-1; abundance: .; d_gene: TRBD1; v_gene: TRBV28
CDR3aa: CASSLLRGTQYF; CDR3nt: TGTGCCAGCAGCTTATTACGTGGGACCCAGTACTTC; j_gene: TRBJ2-5; abundance: .; d_gene: .; v_gene: TRBV7-9
CDR3aa: CASSSVGGEQYF; CDR3nt: TGTGCCAGCAGCTCCGTTGGGGGCGAGCAGTACTTC; j_gene: TRBJ2-7; abundance: .; d_gene: .; v_gene: TRBV11-3
CDR3aa: CASSSGREGRSSGYTF; CDR3nt: TGTGCCAGCAGCTCGGGACGTGAGGGGCGCAGTAGTGGCTACACCTTC; j_gene: TRBJ1-2; abundance: .; d_gene: .; v_gene: TRBV7-2
CDR3aa: CASSPGAGGRQYF; CDR3nt: TGTGCCAGCTCACCAGGGGCCGGTGGGCGGCAGTACTTC; j_gene: TRBJ2-7; abundance: .; d_gene: .; v_gene: TRBV18
CDR3aa: CASSPFSSGETGELFF; CDR3nt: TGTGCCAGCAGCCCCTTCTCTAGCGGAGAGACCGGGGAGCTGTTTTTT; j_gene: TRBJ2-2; abundance: once; d_gene: TRBD2; v_gene: TRBV9
CDR3aa: CASSLVGRGNGYTF; CDR3nt: TGTGCCAGCAGCTTGGTAGGACGGGGGAACGGCTACACCTTC; j_gene: TRBJ1-2; abundance: .; d_gene: .; v_gene: TRBV5-4
CDR3aa: CASSLGGQYTGELFF; CDR3nt: TGTGCCAGCAGTTTAGGAGGGCAATACACCGGGGAGCTGTTTTTT; j_gene: TRBJ2-2; abundance: .; d_gene: .; v_gene: TRBV27
CDR3aa: CASSLSWDRGTDTQYF; CDR3nt: TGTGCCAGCAGCTTAAGTTGGGACAGGGGGACAGATACGCAGTATTTT; j_gene: TRBJ2-3; abundance: few; d_gene: TRBD1; v_gene: TRBV11-3
CDR3aa: CASSISSGLAKNIQYF; CDR3nt: TGTGCCAGCAGTATAAGCTCCGGACTAGCCAAAAACATTCAGTACTTC; j_gene: TRBJ2-4; abundance: .; d_gene: .; v_gene: TRBV2
CDR3aa: CASGNRGQETQYF; CDR3nt: TGTGCCAGCGGGAACAGGGGGCAAGAGACCCAGTACTTC; j_gene: TRBJ2-5; abundance: .; d_gene: TRBD1; v_gene: TRBV2
CDR3aa: CASTSLGTGNNEQFF; CDR3nt: TGTGCCAGCACTTCCTTAGGGACAGGGAACAATGAGCAGTTCTTC; j_gene: TRBJ2-1; abundance: .; d_gene: TRBD1; v_gene: TRBV5-6
CDR3aa: CASSKIGAGGETQYF; CDR3nt: TGTGCCAGTAGTAAGATCGGCGCGGGGGGGGAGACCCAGTACTTC; j_gene: TRBJ2-5; abundance: .; d_gene: TRBD2; v_gene: TRBV19
CDR3aa: CASSPQAANTEAFF; CDR3nt: TGTGCCAGCTCTCCTCAGGCAGCCAACACTGAAGCTTTCTTT; j_gene: TRBJ1-1; abundance: once; d_gene: .; v_gene: TRBV18
CDR3aa: CASTRRGPSSYEQYF; CDR3nt: TGTGCCAGCACACGGAGGGGACCGAGCTCCTACGAGCAGTACTTC; j_gene: TRBJ2-7; abundance: .; d_gene: .; v_gene: TRBV11-2
CDR3aa: CASSESILAGGLTDTQYF; CDR3nt: TGCGCCAGCAGTGAGTCCATACTAGCGGGAGGTCTCACAGATACGCAGTATTTT; j_gene: TRBJ2-3; abundance: .; d_gene: TRBD2; v_gene: TRBV10-1
CDR3aa: CASRSTEIYGYTF; CDR3nt: TGTGCCAGCAGATCGACAGAAATCTATGGCTACACCTTC; j_gene: TRBJ1-2; abundance: .; d_gene: .; v_gene: TRBV5-5
CDR3aa: CASSLLGTTNEKLFF; CDR3nt: TGCGCCAGCAGCTTGCTCGGGACAACTAATGAAAAACTGTTTTTT; j_gene: TRBJ1-4; abundance: .; d_gene: .; v_gene: TRBV5-1
CDR3aa: CASRTGTALSGNTIYF; CDR3nt: TGTGCCAGTCGAACCGGGACAGCTCTCTCTGGAAACACCATATATTTT; j_gene: TRBJ1-3; abundance: .; d_gene: TRBD1; v_gene: TRBV19
CDR3aa: CASSSGMNTEAFF; CDR3nt: TGTGCCAGCAGCTCCGGGATGAACACTGAAGCTTTCTTT; j_gene: TRBJ1-1; abundance: once; d_gene: .; v_gene: TRBV7-3
CDR3aa: CASSLGAGQGASSQHF; CDR3nt: TGTGCCAGCAGCTTAGGCGCGGGACAGGGGGCCTCGTCCCAGCATTTT; j_gene: TRBJ1-5; abundance: once; d_gene: TRBD1; v_gene: TRBV7-9
CDR3aa: CAWSTGQTNYGYTF; CDR3nt: TGTGCCTGGAGTACAGGACAGACCAACTATGGCTACACCTTC; j_gene: TRBJ1-2; abundance: few; d_gene: .; v_gene: TRBV30
CDR3aa: CAISSTGNYNEQFF; CDR3nt: TGTGCCATCAGCTCTACAGGGAACTACAATGAGCAGTTCTTC; j_gene: TRBJ2-1; abundance: .; d_gene: .; v_gene: TRBV10-3
CDR3aa: CASSPDSPNSPLHF; CDR3nt: TGCGCCAGCAGCCCGGACAGCCCCAATTCACCCCTCCACTTT; j_gene: TRBJ1-6; abundance: .; d_gene: .; v_gene: TRBV5-1
CDR3aa: CASRDRANTEAFF; CDR3nt: TGTGCCAGCCGGGACAGGGCCAACACTGAAGCTTTCTTT; j_gene: TRBJ1-1; abundance: .; d_gene: TRBD1; v_gene: TRBV27
CDR3aa: CASSQFIRMPLHF; CDR3nt: TGTGCCAGCAGCCAATTTATCCGGATGCCCCTCCACTTT; j_gene: TRBJ1-6; abundance: .; d_gene: .; v_gene: TRBV14
CDR3aa: CASSASQGLAGQETQYF; CDR3nt: TGTGCCAGCAGCGCCTCACAGGGGCTAGCGGGGCAAGAGACCCAGTACTTC; j_gene: TRBJ2-5; abundance: .; d_gene: TRBD2; v_gene: TRBV9
CDR3aa: CASSDPPETQYF; CDR3nt: TGTGCCAGCAGTGATCCGCCTGAGACCCAGTACTTC; j_gene: TRBJ2-5; abundance: once; d_gene: .; v_gene: TRBV2
CDR3aa: CASSSTTANYGYTF; CDR3nt: TGTGCCAGCAGCTCTACGACAGCTAACTATGGCTACACCTTC; j_gene: TRBJ1-2; abundance: .; d_gene: .; v_gene: TRBV5-6
CDR3aa: CASSSESGLMNTEAFF; CDR3nt: TGTGCCAGCAGCTCTGAATCAGGGTTGATGAACACTGAAGCTTTCTTT; j_gene: TRBJ1-1; abundance: .; d_gene: .; v_gene: TRBV7-2
CDR3aa: CASSVYLAGEGEQFF; CDR3nt: TGTGCCAGCAGTGTTTATCTAGCGGGAGAAGGCGAGCAGTTCTTC; j_gene: TRBJ2-1; abundance: .; d_gene: TRBD2; v_gene: TRBV2
CDR3aa: CASKLTGDGEKLFF; CDR3nt: TGTGCCAGCAAACTGACGGGGGACGGTGAAAAACTGTTTTTT; j_gene: TRBJ1-4; abundance: .; d_gene: .; v_gene: TRBV28
CDR3aa: CAWSLRGQTEAFF; CDR3nt: TGTGCCTGGAGCCTCAGGGGGCAAACTGAAGCTTTCTTT; j_gene: TRBJ1-1; abundance: .; d_gene: TRBD1; v_gene: TRBV30
CDR3aa: CASSLDFRETQYF; CDR3nt: TGTGCTAGCAGCTTAGATTTCAGGGAAACCCAGTACTTC; j_gene: TRBJ2-5; abundance: .; d_gene: .; v_gene: TRBV7-7
CDR3aa: CASSLGLAGETQYF; CDR3nt: TGCGCCAGCAGCTTGGGTCTAGCAGGTGAGACCCAGTACTTC; j_gene: TRBJ2-5; abundance: .; d_gene: .; v_gene: TRBV5-1
CDR3aa: CASSPGAGTDSYEQYF; CDR3nt: TGTGCCAGCAGCCCGGGCGCAGGGACAGACTCCTACGAGCAGTACTTC; j_gene: TRBJ2-7; abundance: .; d_gene: TRBD1; v_gene: TRBV28
CDR3aa: CSVYRESGANVLTF; CDR3nt: TGCAGCGTTTACAGGGAGTCTGGGGCCAACGTCCTGACTTTC; j_gene: TRBJ2-6; abundance: .; d_gene: .; v_gene: TRBV29-1
CDR3aa: CASSTGEGPYGYTF; CDR3nt: TGTGCCAGTAGTACGGGCGAGGGACCCTATGGCTACACCTTC; j_gene: TRBJ1-2; abundance: .; d_gene: .; v_gene: TRBV19
CDR3aa: CAISEGSLLGEQFF; CDR3nt: TGTGCCATCAGTGAAGGTAGTCTGCTGGGTGAGCAGTTCTTC; j_gene: TRBJ2-1; abundance: .; d_gene: .; v_gene: TRBV10-3
CDR3aa: CASSLTGAPYEQYF; CDR3nt: TGTGCCAGCAGCTTGACAGGCGCTCCCTACGAGCAGTACTTC; j_gene: TRBJ2-7; abundance: .; d_gene: .; v_gene: TRBV7-2
CDR3aa: CASSYSAAGYTF; CDR3nt: TGTGCCAGCAGTTACTCGGCAGCCGGCTACACCTTC; j_gene: TRBJ1-2; abundance: once; d_gene: .; v_gene: TRBV6-6
CDR3aa: CASKTRTARQEKLFF; CDR3nt: TGTGCCAGCAAAACCAGGACAGCAAGACAAGAAAAACTGTTTTTT; j_gene: TRBJ1-4; abundance: .; d_gene: .; v_gene: TRBV2
CDR3aa: CASSLEVAGGNEQFF; CDR3nt: TGTGCCAGCAGCTTAGAGGTAGCGGGAGGGAATGAGCAGTTCTTC; j_gene: TRBJ2-1; abundance: .; d_gene: TRBD2; v_gene: TRBV11-2
CDR3aa: CASSVVSGLQETQYF; CDR3nt: TGTGCCAGCAGCGTAGTGAGCGGGCTTCAAGAGACCCAGTACTTC; j_gene: TRBJ2-5; abundance: .; d_gene: .; v_gene: TRBV9
CDR3aa: CASSGRGGPDTGELFF; CDR3nt: TGTGCCAGCAGCGGGCGGGGGGGCCCGGACACCGGGGAGCTGTTTTTT; j_gene: TRBJ2-2; abundance: .; d_gene: TRBD2; v_gene: TRBV7-2
CDR3aa: CASSLSPTGGSTGELFF; CDR3nt: TGTGCCAGCAGCTTATCACCGACAGGGGGGAGCACCGGGGAGCTGTTTTTT; j_gene: TRBJ2-2; abundance: .; d_gene: TRBD1; v_gene: TRBV7-3
CDR3aa: CASSPQTQSSYNSPLHF; CDR3nt: TGTGCCAGCAGCCCACAGACACAAAGCTCCTATAATTCACCCCTCCACTTT; j_gene: TRBJ1-6; abundance: .; d_gene: .; v_gene: TRBV4-2
CDR3aa: CASSFRGLAGGNTGELFF; CDR3nt: TGCGCCAGCAGCTTCCGAGGACTAGCGGGGGGGAACACCGGGGAGCTGTTTTTT; j_gene: TRBJ2-2; abundance: once; d_gene: TRBD2; v_gene: TRBV5-1
CDR3aa: CASSYRAGTGADTQYF; CDR3nt: TGTGCCAGCAGTTACCGCGCCGGGACAGGGGCAGATACGCAGTATTTT; j_gene: TRBJ2-3; abundance: .; d_gene: TRBD1; v_gene: TRBV6-5
CDR3aa: CAWLPGHVEETQYF; CDR3nt: TGTGCCTGGCTCCCGGGACACGTGGAAGAGACCCAGTACTTC; j_gene: TRBJ2-5; abundance: .; d_gene: .; v_gene: TRBV30